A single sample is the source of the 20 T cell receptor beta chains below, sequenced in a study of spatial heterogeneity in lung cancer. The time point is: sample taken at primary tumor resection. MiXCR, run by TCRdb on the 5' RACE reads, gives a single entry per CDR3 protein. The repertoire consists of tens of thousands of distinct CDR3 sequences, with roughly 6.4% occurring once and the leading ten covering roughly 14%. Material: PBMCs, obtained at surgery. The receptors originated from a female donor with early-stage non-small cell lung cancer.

This CDR3 is CASSPPVAGSNEKLFF. The CDR3 DNA reads TGTGCCAGCAGCCCCCCCGTGGCAGGGAGTAATGAAAAACTGTTTTTT. The J gene is TRBJ1-4, the V gene TRBV28, with D tentatively TRBD1 (5 bases). V lost 6 bases and J lost 4, with 18 bases in between. CDR1 and CDR2 from the germline V gene are MDHEN and SYDVKM. The CDR3 has 16 amino acids.

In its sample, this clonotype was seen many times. CDR3 DNA: TGTGCCAGCAGCGCCGGGACGGCATCCTACAATGAGCAGTTCTTC. Its protein is CASSAGTASYNEQFF. V is TRBV9 and J is TRBJ2-1, with D perhaps assigned TRBD1 or TRBD2 (5 bases each). With 3 bases removed from V and 1 base from J, the gap between germline ends came to 11 bases. This CDR3 is built from 15 residues. Germline assignment: CDR1 SGDLS and CDR2 YYNGEE.

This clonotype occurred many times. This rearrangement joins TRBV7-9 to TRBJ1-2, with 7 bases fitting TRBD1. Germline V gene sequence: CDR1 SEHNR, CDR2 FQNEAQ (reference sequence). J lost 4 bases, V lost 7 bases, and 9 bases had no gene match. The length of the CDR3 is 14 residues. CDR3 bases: TGTGCCAGCACACTGGGGACAGACTCCTATGGCTACACCTTC. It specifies CASTLGTDSYGYTF.

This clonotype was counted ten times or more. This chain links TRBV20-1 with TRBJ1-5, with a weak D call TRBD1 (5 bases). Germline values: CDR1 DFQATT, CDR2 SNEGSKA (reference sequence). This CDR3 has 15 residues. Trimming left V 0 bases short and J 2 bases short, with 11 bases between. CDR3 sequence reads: CSARDSGFGNQPQHF. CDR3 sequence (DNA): TGCAGTGCTAGAGATTCAGGGTTCGGCAATCAGCCCCAGCATTTT.

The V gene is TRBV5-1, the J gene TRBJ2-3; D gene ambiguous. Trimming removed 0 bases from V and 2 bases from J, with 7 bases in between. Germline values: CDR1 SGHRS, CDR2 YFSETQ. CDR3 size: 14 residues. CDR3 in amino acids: CASSLEGITDTQYF. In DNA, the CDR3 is TGCGCCAGCAGCTTGGAAGGTATCACAGATACGCAGTATTTT.

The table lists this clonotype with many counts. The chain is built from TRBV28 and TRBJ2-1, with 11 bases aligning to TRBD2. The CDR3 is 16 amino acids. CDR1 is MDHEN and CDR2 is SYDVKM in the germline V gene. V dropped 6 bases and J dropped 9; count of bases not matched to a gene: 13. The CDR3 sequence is CASSPPSSGGFGEQFF. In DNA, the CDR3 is TGTGCCAGCAGCCCCCCCTCTAGCGGGGGGTTTGGTGAGCAGTTCTTC.

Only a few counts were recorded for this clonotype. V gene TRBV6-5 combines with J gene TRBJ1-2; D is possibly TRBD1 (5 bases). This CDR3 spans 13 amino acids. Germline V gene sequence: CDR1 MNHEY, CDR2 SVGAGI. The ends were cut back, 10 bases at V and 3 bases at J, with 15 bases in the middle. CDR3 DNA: TGTGCCATCCAATCGACAGCGGACTATGGCTACACCTTC. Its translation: CAIQSTADYGYTF.

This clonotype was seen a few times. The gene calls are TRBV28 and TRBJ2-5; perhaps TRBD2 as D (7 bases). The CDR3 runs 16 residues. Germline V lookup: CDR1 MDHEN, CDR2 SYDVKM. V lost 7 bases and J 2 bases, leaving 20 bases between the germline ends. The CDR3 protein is CASTRGGGDFQETQYF. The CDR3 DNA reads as TGTGCCAGCACCCGCGGGGGCGGGGACTTTCAAGAGACCCAGTACTTC.

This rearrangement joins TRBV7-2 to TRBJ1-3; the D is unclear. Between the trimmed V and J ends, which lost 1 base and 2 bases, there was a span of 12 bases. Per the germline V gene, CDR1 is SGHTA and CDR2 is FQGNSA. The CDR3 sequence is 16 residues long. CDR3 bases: TGTGCCAGCAGCTTAGGGCAGACCTTAGCTGGAAACACCATATATTTT. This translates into CASSLGQTLAGNTIYF. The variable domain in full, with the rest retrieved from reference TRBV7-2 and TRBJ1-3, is GAGVSQSPSNKVTEKGKDVELRCDPISGHTALYWYRQSLGQGLEFLIYFQGNSAPDKSGLPSDRFSAERTGGSVSTLTIQRTQQEDSAVYLCASSLGQTLAGNTIYFGEGSWLTVV.

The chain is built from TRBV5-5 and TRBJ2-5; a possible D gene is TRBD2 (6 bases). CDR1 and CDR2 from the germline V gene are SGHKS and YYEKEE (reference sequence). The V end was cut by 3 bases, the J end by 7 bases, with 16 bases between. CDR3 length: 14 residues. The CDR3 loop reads CASSSRGFQSTQYF. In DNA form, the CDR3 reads TGTGCCAGCAGCTCCCGGGGGTTCCAATCGACCCAGTACTTC.

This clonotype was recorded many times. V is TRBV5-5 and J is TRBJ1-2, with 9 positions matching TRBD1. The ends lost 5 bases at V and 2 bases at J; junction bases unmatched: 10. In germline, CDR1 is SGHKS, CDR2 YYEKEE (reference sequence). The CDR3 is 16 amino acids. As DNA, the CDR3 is TGTGCCAGCAGGGTCCTTTGGACAGGGGACAACTATGGCTACACCTTC. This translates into CASRVLWTGDNYGYTF.

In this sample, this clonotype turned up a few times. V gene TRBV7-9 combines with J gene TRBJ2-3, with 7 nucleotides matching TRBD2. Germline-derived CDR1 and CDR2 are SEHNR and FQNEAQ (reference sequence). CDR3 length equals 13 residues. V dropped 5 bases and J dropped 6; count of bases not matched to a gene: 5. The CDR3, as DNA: TGTGCCAGCAGCCCCGCTAGCGGCGATACGCAGTATTTT. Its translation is CASSPASGDTQYF.

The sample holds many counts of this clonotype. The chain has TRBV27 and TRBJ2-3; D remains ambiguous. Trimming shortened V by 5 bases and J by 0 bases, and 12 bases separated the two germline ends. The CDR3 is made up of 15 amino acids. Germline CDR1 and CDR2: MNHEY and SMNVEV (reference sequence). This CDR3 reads CASSGSLSSTDTQYF. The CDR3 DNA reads TGTGCCAGCAGTGGGTCCCTTTCTAGCACAGATACGCAGTATTTT.

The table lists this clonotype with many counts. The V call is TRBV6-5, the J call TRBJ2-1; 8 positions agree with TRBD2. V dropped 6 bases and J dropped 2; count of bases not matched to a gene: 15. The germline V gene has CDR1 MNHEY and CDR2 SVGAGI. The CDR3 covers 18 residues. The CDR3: CASSPLRAGGLTYNEQFF. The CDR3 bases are TGTGCCAGCAGCCCCCTACGTGCGGGGGGCCTCACCTACAATGAGCAGTTCTTC.

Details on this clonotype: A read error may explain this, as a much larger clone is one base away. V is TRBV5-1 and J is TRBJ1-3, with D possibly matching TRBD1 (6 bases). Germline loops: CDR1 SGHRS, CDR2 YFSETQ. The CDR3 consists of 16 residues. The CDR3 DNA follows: TGCGCCAGCAGCTCAGGGGACGTTAGCTCTGGAAACACCGTATATTTT. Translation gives CASSSGDVSSGNTVYF. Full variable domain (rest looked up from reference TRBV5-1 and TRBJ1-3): KAGVTQTPRYLIKTRGQQVTLSCSPISGHRSVSWYQQTPGQGLQFLFEYFSETQRNKGNFPGRFSGRQFSNSRSEMNVSTLELGDSALYLCASSSGDVSSGNTVYFGEGSWLTVV.

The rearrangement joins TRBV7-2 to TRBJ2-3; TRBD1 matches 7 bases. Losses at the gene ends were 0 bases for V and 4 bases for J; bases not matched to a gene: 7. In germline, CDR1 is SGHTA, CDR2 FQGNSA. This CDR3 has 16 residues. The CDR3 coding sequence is TGTGCCAGCAGCTTAGCCGTGGCAGGGGGTCCAGATACGCAGTATTTT. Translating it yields CASSLAVAGGPDTQYF.

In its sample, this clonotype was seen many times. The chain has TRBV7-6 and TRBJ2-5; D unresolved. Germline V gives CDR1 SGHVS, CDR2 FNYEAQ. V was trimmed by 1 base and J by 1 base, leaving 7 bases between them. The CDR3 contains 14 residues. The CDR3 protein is CASSLVGTQETQYF. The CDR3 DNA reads TGTGCCAGCAGCTTAGTCGGAACCCAAGAGACCCAGTACTTC.

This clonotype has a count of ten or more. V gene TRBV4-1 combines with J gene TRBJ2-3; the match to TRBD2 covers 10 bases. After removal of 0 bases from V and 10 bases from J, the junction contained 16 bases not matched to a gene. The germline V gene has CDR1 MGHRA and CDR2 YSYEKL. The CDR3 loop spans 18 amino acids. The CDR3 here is CASSQEGMVAGGARSQYF. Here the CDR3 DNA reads TGCGCCAGCAGCCAAGAGGGAATGGTAGCGGGAGGAGCTAGGTCGCAGTATTTT.

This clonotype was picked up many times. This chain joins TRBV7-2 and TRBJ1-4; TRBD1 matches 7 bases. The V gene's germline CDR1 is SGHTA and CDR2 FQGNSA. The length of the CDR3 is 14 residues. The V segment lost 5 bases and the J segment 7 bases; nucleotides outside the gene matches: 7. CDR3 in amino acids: CASSPQGGTEKLFF. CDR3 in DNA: TGTGCCAGCAGCCCCCAGGGGGGTACTGAAAAACTGTTTTTT.

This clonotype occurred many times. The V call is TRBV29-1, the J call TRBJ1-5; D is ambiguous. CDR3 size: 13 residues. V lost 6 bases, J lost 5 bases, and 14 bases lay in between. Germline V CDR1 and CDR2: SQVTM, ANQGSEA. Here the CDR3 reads CSVPDPEDQPQHF. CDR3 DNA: TGCAGCGTGCCGGACCCGGAGGATCAGCCCCAGCATTTT. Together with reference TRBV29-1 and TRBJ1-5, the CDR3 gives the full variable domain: SAVISQKPSRDICQRGTSLTIQCQVDSQVTMMFWYRQQPGQSLTLIATANQGSEATYESGFVIDKFPISRPNLTFSTLTVSNMSPEDSSIYLCSVPDPEDQPQHFGDGTRLSIL.